This entry is about one TCR beta chain. Antigen: not known. The data originate from a study of cytomegalovirus exposure and HLA in healthy donors. General study results and limits: Some TCR beta chains (roughly 160 of them) were listed as cytomegalovirus-associated. Another analysis was done later, and it associated more than 15,000 TCR beta sequences with HLA alleles at 0.05 false discovery rate.

Primers: 60 Vbeta forward and 13 Jbeta reverse. The data were produced by immunoSEQ multiplex PCR, yet TCRdb's version contains in-frame clones alone and is incomplete. The sample shows tens of thousands of clones, and more than 0.95% sits with its ten largest clones. Germline V gene data show CDR1 as MRHNA and CDR2 as SNTAGT. This CDR3 is 17 amino acids long. Trimming removed 7 bases from V and 0 bases from J; junction bases left unmatched: 11. The sequenced material came from PBMCs. V gene TRBV6-4 combines with J gene TRBJ1-3; 8 bases line up with TRBD1. This TCR was recovered from a woman aged 40-49 years in good health and CMV-seronegative. The CDR3 is CASNGRDRGSSGNTIYF. As DNA, the CDR3 is TGTGCCAGCAATGGCCGTGACAGGGGCTCCTCTGGAAACACCATATATTTT.